This T cell receptor beta chain was captured by sequencing in a study of T cell responses to AZD1222 COVID-19 vaccine. Study details: Analyses pooled second doses at about 4 or about 12 weeks.

Germline V CDR1 and CDR2: MNHEY, SVGAGI. The length of the CDR3 is 15 residues. J was trimmed by 2 bases and V by 4 bases; bases with no gene match: 7. Study-wide findings and caveats: Clonal diversity was possibly underestimated, and the donors were mostly white British, with more females. Targets within unmutated variant regions were reportedly found for nearly half of spike-specific TCRs. It was only 6 or 7 AZD1222 recipients who were seropositive at baseline.

To note about this clone: Antigen specificity is unknown.

Here immunoSEQ multiplex PCR was the method, and the copy in TCRdb shows in-frame clones only, minus some. This table has about 180,000 clones, about nine tenths appearing once. Sequencing used peripheral blood, obtained on day 0 of AZD1222 vaccination. This rearrangement joins TRBV6-5 to TRBJ1-2, with 7 bases that match TRBD1. This clonotype was sampled from an adult in good health. This CDR3 reads CASSLGQWPNYGYTF. In DNA, the CDR3 is TGTGCCAGCAGTTTGGGACAGTGGCCCAACTATGGCTACACCTTC.